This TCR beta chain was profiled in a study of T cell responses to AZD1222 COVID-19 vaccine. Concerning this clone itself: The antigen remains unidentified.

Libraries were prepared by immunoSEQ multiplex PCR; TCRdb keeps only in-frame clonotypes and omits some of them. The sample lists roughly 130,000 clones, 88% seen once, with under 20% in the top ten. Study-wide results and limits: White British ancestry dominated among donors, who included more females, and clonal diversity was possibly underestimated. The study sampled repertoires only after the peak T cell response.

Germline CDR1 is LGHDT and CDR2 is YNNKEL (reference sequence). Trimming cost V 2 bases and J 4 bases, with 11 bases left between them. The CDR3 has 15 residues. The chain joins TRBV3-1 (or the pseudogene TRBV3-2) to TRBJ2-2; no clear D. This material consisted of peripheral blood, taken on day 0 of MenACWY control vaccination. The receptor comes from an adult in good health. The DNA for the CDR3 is TGTGCCAGCAGCCAATCCCAGCGTCTCACCGGGGAGCTGTTTTTT. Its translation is CASSQSQRLTGELFF.